This T cell receptor beta chain is from a study of T-cell reconstitution after alpha-beta-depleted transplantation in children. In germline, CDR1 is SGHRS, CDR2 YFSETQ. The CDR3 is made up of 16 amino acids. V shed 4 bases, J shed 4 bases, and the junction held 11 bases outside the gene matches. TCRbeta library preparation incorporated unique molecular identifiers. TCRdb re-derived calls from the PCR reads in MiXCR, one entry per CDR3 protein. The table has more than 200,000 distinct CDR3 sequences, 20% to 30% seen once. This clonotype was picked up a small number of times. The TCR sequence derives from a female patient aged 2-10 years who had a stem cell transplant for congenital amegakaryocytic thrombocytopenia, so the T cells may come from the graft donor. The sample consisted of PBMCs, mostly from graft donor cells, taken 360 days after TCRalphabeta/CD19-depleted stem cell transplant. This chain links TRBV5-1 with TRBJ1-1; 9 positions agree with TRBD1. CDR3 sequence (DNA): TGCGCCAGCAGCGCCTTCCCGGGACAGGGAGCCACTGAAGCTTTCTTT. Translating gives CASSAFPGQGATEAFF.